Each of the 21 T cell receptor beta chains below was sequenced from the same sample in a study of shared clonotypes between healthy human individuals. The assay was immunoSEQ multiplex PCR, and TCRdb's table has in-frame clones only and misses some. The profile covers some 2,100,000 clones, with about 93% appearing a single time and roughly 1.7% taken by the ten largest. Terminally differentiated effector memory CD45RA+ cells were excluded from the naive CD8 cells, which were CD45RO-negative and positively selected for CCR7. The sequenced sample consisted of naive CD8+ T cells from PBMCs. The receptors originated from a man between 18 and 29 years old in good health. Some clones in this sample may be carry-over from other donors' samples.

To note about this clone: This CDR3 is also generated by other DNA sequences in the sample. The genes are TRBV9 and TRBJ2-7; TRBD2 matches at 10 bases. Trimming removed 4 bases from V and 4 bases from J; junction bases left unmatched: 5. Germline CDR1 is SGDLS and CDR2 is YYNGEE. The CDR3 has 14 amino acids. CDR3 sequence: CASSPASGSYEQYF. For the CDR3, the DNA is TGTGCCAGCAGCCCAGCTAGCGGGAGTTACGAGCAGTACTTC.

About this clone: Other nucleotide sequences in the sample specify the same CDR3. The chain links TRBV27 to TRBJ1-1, with a tentative D call TRBD1 (5 bases). Germline CDR1 reads MNHEY; CDR2 reads SMNVEV (reference sequence). The CDR3 is made up of 13 amino acids. Trimming removed 3 bases from V and 1 base from J, with 6 bases in between. The CDR3 DNA reads as TGTGCCAGCAGTTTCGGACAGAACACTGAAGCTTTCTTT. Protein product: CASSFGQNTEAFF.

This clone was recorded only once. The rearrangement links TRBV15 to TRBJ2-7; D may be TRBD2 (6 bases). CDR1 LNHNV and CDR2 YYDKDF come from the germline V gene (reference sequence). Between the trimmed V and J ends, which lost 0 bases and 5 bases, there was a span of 8 bases. The CDR3 runs 13 residues. The CDR3 coding sequence is TGTGCCACCAGCAGAGATGGGGGGAACGAGCAGTACTTC. It specifies CATSRDGGNEQYF.

This chain connects TRBV11-2 to TRBJ2-1, with TRBD2 matching 8 bases. Trimming took 1 base from V and 6 from J; bases not matched to a gene: 5. The CDR3 is 15 residues long. Germline values: CDR1 SGHAT, CDR2 FQNNGV. The CDR3 sequence is CASSLGPGRVNEQFF. Here the CDR3 DNA reads TGTGCCAGCAGCTTAGGACCCGGGAGGGTCAATGAGCAGTTCTTC.

The chain has TRBV6-6 and TRBJ2-3; perhaps D is TRBD1 or TRBD2 (5 bases each). Germline CDR1 and CDR2: MNHNY and SVGAGI (reference sequence). This CDR3 is 14 amino acids long. Trimming stripped 7 bases from V and 5 bases from J, with 16 bases between. The CDR3: CASKLERGVDTQYF. Here the CDR3 DNA reads TGTGCCAGCAAACTTGAGAGAGGGGTAGATACGCAGTATTTT.

The chain couples TRBV7-9 to TRBJ2-1, with D possibly being TRBD1 (5 bases). The ends were cut back, 6 bases at V and 5 bases at J, with 11 bases in the middle. The CDR3 has 13 residues. Germline V gene lookup returns CDR1 SEHNR and CDR2 FQNEAQ (reference sequence). CDR3: CASRVRQHNEQFF. CDR3 bases: TGTGCCAGCAGGGTTCGACAGCACAATGAGCAGTTCTTC.

This rearrangement joins TRBV28 to TRBJ1-5; TRBD1 is a possible D gene (6 bases). Germline lookup yields CDR1 MDHEN and CDR2 SYDVKM. Trimming pared 6 bases from V and 7 bases from J, leaving 13 bases between. The CDR3 has 13 residues. Here the CDR3 DNA reads TGTGCCAGCAGCCGAACAGGGATCCAGCCCCAGCATTTT. Its protein is CASSRTGIQPQHF.

The CDR3 DNA follows: TGTGCCAGCAGCTCACTCGCGAGGGGGAACACCGGGGAGCTGTTTTTT. This encodes CASSSLARGNTGELFF. This chain connects TRBV7-9 to TRBJ2-2; either TRBD1 or TRBD2 may supply D (5 bases each). The germline V gene has CDR1 SEHNR and CDR2 FQNEAQ (reference sequence). V was shortened by 4 bases and J by 1 base, with 13 bases between the two germline ends. This CDR3 is built from 16 residues.

V and J are TRBV30 and TRBJ2-7; 13 bases fit TRBD2. Germline CDR1 reads GTSNPN; CDR2 reads SVGIG (reference sequence). The CDR3 has 14 residues. Trimming took 2 bases from V and 6 from J; bases not matched to a gene: 4. The CDR3 is CAWSLGLAGVEQYF. The CDR3 DNA reads TGTGCCTGGAGTTTAGGACTAGCGGGAGTCGAGCAGTACTTC.

V and J are TRBV6-1 and TRBJ1-5; weak D call: TRBD1 (5 bases). V lost 2 bases to trimming and J lost 1 base, with 9 bases between them. From germline, CDR1 is MNHNS and CDR2 SASEGT. This CDR3 comprises 15 residues. The CDR3 region has the DNA TGTGCCAGCAGTGAATGGGGGTGGAGCAATCAGCCCCAGCATTTT. It codes for CASSEWGWSNQPQHF.

V and J are TRBV4-1 and TRBJ1-2, with D possibly TRBD1 on 6 matching bases. CDR3 length: 17 amino acids. The ends were cut back, 0 bases at V and 3 bases at J, with 17 bases in the middle. Germline CDR1 reads MGHRA; CDR2 reads YSYEKL. This CDR3 reads CASSQEGWGGAHYGYTF. For the CDR3, the DNA is TGCGCCAGCAGCCAAGAAGGTTGGGGGGGCGCCCACTATGGCTACACCTTC.

Here the CDR3 reads CATSNGGTANQPQHF. CDR3 bases: TGTGCCACCAGCAACGGCGGGACAGCCAATCAGCCCCAGCATTTT. This chain joins TRBV15 and TRBJ1-5; 7 positions agree with TRBD1. CDR3 length equals 15 residues. The trim removed 4 bases at V and 3 bases at J, leaving 6 bases unmatched. In germline, CDR1 is LNHNV, CDR2 YYDKDF (reference sequence).

This clone appeared once. This chain joins TRBV7-9 and TRBJ2-3; D is unresolved. CDR1 and CDR2 (germline): SEHNR, FQNEAQ (reference sequence). V was clipped by 3 bases and J by 11 bases, with 15 bases between them. The CDR3 is made up of 13 amino acids. The CDR3 sequence: CASSFEPASGQYF. CDR3 bases: TGTGCCAGCAGCTTCGAACCTGCCTCGGGGCAGTATTTT.

The V and J genes are TRBV2 and TRBJ2-2; 7 bases fit TRBD2. The length of the CDR3 is 19 residues. Germline trimming cut 6 bases from V and 3 bases from J; bases unmatched to any gene: 19. CDR1 is SNHLY and CDR2 is FYNNEI in the germline V gene. The CDR3 spells CASRTDLLTSRRDTGELFF. CDR3 nucleotides: TGTGCCAGCAGGACCGACTTATTGACTAGCAGGCGTGACACCGGGGAGCTGTTTTTT.

This chain links TRBV10-3 with TRBJ2-4; tentatively, D is TRBD1 (6 bases). The CDR3 runs 16 residues. CDR1 and CDR2 (germline): ENHRY, SYGVKD. Trimming stripped 3 bases from V and 0 bases from J, with 12 bases between. The CDR3 DNA is TGTGCCATCAGTGAAAAAACAGGGTTAGCCAAAAACATTCAGTACTTC. It is translated as CAISEKTGLAKNIQYF.

The rearrangement uses TRBV27 and TRBJ2-7; 7 bases fit TRBD2. CDR1 is MNHEY, CDR2 SMNVEV, per germline (reference sequence). This CDR3 region has 16 residues. The V segment lost 0 bases and the J segment 5 bases; nucleotides outside the gene matches: 10. In nucleotides, the CDR3 is TGTGCCAGCAGTTTATCCGCGGGAGCGTGGGGCCACGAGCAGTACTTC. It encodes CASSLSAGAWGHEQYF.

This chain connects TRBV7-8 to TRBJ2-7; D is uncertain. The CDR3 consists of 15 residues. CDR1 is SGHVS and CDR2 is FQNEAQ in the germline V gene. Trimming pared 1 base from V and 6 bases from J, leaving 16 bases between. The CDR3 spells CASSLVSTETLEQYF. The CDR3 DNA sequence: TGTGCCAGCAGCTTAGTTTCAACAGAAACTCTCGAGCAGTACTTC. Filled out from reference TRBV7-8 and TRBJ2-7, the complete variable domain reads GAGVSQSPRYKVAKRGQDVALRCDPISGHVSLFWYQQALGQGPEFLTYFQNEAQLDKSGLPSDRFFAERPEGSVSTLKIQRTQQEDSAVYLCASSLVSTETLEQYFGPGTRLTVT.

This rearrangement joins TRBV5-1 to TRBJ2-5, with a tentative D call TRBD1 (6 bases). The last part of the DNA fits TRBJ2-7 better; the J call may be wrong. This CDR3 is 13 amino acids long. Germline CDR1 reads SGHRS; CDR2 reads YFSETQ. CDR3 in amino acids: CASSSRDTYEQYF. The CDR3 DNA reads as TGCGCCAGCAGCTCCCGGGACACCTACGAGCAGTACTTC.

This chain joins TRBV28 and TRBJ2-7; D ambiguous. Between the trimmed V and J ends, which lost 4 bases and 3 bases, there was a span of 10 bases. Germline V gene sequence: CDR1 MDHEN, CDR2 SYDVKM. CDR3 length: 13 residues. This chain's CDR3 is CASSSIHSYEQYF. The CDR3 nucleotides are TGTGCCAGCAGTTCCATCCACAGCTACGAGCAGTACTTC.

This clone was recorded once. V is TRBV27 and J is TRBJ1-2, with 7 bases fitting TRBD1. Germline loops: CDR1 MNHEY, CDR2 SMNVEV (reference sequence). There are 16 residues in the CDR3. J gave up 6 bases and V 5 bases, and 15 bases lay outside the gene matches. This CDR3 is CASSLRRDSLTDGYTF. The DNA for the CDR3 is TGTGCCAGCAGTCTACGCCGGGACAGCCTTACGGATGGCTACACCTTC.

Concerning this clone itself: The sample contains more than one DNA sequence encoding this CDR3. Here the CDR3 DNA reads TGTGCCAGCAATCCAGGGACCTACGAGCAGTACTTC. Translating gives CASNPGTYEQYF. The rearrangement joins TRBV28 to TRBJ2-7, with D perhaps TRBD1 (5 bases). V was cut by 7 bases and J by 2 bases, with 9 bases left in between. CDR3 length: 12 residues. Germline-derived CDR1 and CDR2 are MDHEN and SYDVKM.